A selection of T cell receptor beta chains follows, all from one sample in a study of T cell clusters in autoimmune cytopenias. No DNA is given; TCRdb re-called the multiplex PCR reads and lists each CDR3 protein once. The sample table includes around 2,000 distinct CDR3 sequences. Sequenced input: peripheral blood. Receptor source: a human donor with an autoimmune cytopenia, with autoimmune hepatitis or in good health (not recorded which). Both conserved end residues are part of each CDR3. The size of a clone is reported for some rows only, either as once, few or many, or as a class for expanded clones.

j_call v_call clone_size cdr3_aa
TRBJ1-4 TRBV19 medium-sized CASRVSGQGTNEKLFF
TRBJ1-1 TRBV19 medium-sized CASSMGAGRTEAFF
TRBJ2-3 TRBV7-2 medium-sized CASSLQSGGGDTQYF
TRBJ2-3 TRBV5-4 medium-sized CATHRQGSGSTDTQYF
TRBJ2-5 TRBV12-3/TRBV12-4 medium-sized CASSRDPWGTQYF
TRBJ1-5 TRBV20-1 medium-sized CSARDQNNQPQHF
TRBJ2-5 TRBV5-6 medium-sized CASSGGGHMLVDQETQYF
TRBJ2-1 TRBV19 medium-sized CASNPAGGGHNEQFF
TRBJ2-5 TRBV6-1 medium-sized CASSEARGAAQETQYF
TRBJ1-1 TRBV6-5 medium-sized CASSYGGTEAFF
TRBJ2-1 TRBV6-5 - CAISYDGTGRSSYNEQFF
TRBJ1-2 TRBV27 medium-sized CASREAGLLNYGYTF
TRBJ2-7 TRBV7-2 - CASSIGTGGAYEQYF
TRBJ2-3 TRBV6-5 medium-sized CASSVQGQFWGPRTDTQYF
TRBJ2-5 TRBV6-5 medium-sized CASIEAGGETQYF
TRBJ2-5 TRBV15 hyperexpanded CATSRVSSQETQYF
TRBJ2-3 TRBV7-6 medium-sized CASSLGGVPDTQYF
TRBJ1-6 TRBV18 medium-sized CASSPLPGAGPNSPLHF
TRBJ2-7 TRBV15 medium-sized CATSRVNSGDYEQYF
TRBJ1-2 TRBV29-1 medium-sized CSVAGGYGYTF
TRBJ1-3 TRBV12-3/TRBV12-4 - CASSRTGGGNTIYF
TRBJ2-3 TRBV11-3 hyperexpanded CASSLQGDTQYF
TRBJ2-3 TRBV6-5 medium-sized CASSYSSGGDTQYF
TRBJ2-7 TRBV6-5 medium-sized CASSYSGGQGREQYF
TRBJ1-5 TRBV10-3 medium-sized CAISESGDLGQPQHF
TRBJ2-5 TRBV5-4 - CASSLARTSGETQYF
TRBJ2-1 TRBV29-1 medium-sized CSVGGLAGGSSYNEQFF
TRBJ2-3 TRBV5-6 hyperexpanded CASSLTDTQYF
TRBJ2-1 TRBV19 - CASRRRGGRNEQFF
TRBJ1-4 TRBV6-5 - CASSVGTINEKLFF
TRBJ2-1 TRBV7-2 medium-sized CASSGQYGLSKQFF
TRBJ1-6 TRBV6-5 large CASSYSIATGNSPLHF
TRBJ1-6 TRBV12-3/TRBV12-4 medium-sized CASSARDINSPLHF
TRBJ2-7 TRBV29-1 medium-sized CSVGGGPERGYSYEQYF
TRBJ2-7 TRBV29-1 medium-sized CSVARGSEQYF
TRBJ2-1 TRBV29-1 medium-sized CSVLRTPNEQFF
TRBJ1-2 TRBV23-1 - CASSLGREGPLLGYTF
TRBJ1-1 TRBV18 medium-sized CASSSPTRTEAFF
TRBJ2-3 TRBV5-4 medium-sized CASSLAPAGVDTQYF
TRBJ2-2 TRBV19 medium-sized CASSIPRTVATGELFF
TRBJ2-3 TRBV5-5 - CARSPEGVGQDTQYF
TRBJ1-5 TRBV6-5 - CASSSRGDSNQPQHF
TRBJ1-2 TRBV18 medium-sized CASSRRGPSNYGYTF
TRBJ2-1 TRBV27 - CASSLDRGSYNEQFF
TRBJ2-1 TRBV15 medium-sized CATPVVSCYNEQFF
TRBJ1-2 TRBV10-3 medium-sized CAISEGQRLYGYTF
TRBJ1-2 TRBV7-2 medium-sized CASSPDYRTGGYTF
TRBJ1-2 TRBV4-3 - CASRLGQGTGYTF
TRBJ1-5 TRBV5-4 - CASSYVTGVGNQPQHF
TRBJ2-1 TRBV29-1 medium-sized CSVEGLAGDLSYNEQFF
TRBJ2-5 TRBV5-5 large CASSSGGRETQYF
TRBJ2-2 TRBV19 medium-sized CASSPSANTGELFF
TRBJ2-3 TRBV30 medium-sized CAWSVSDTQYF
TRBJ2-3 TRBV29-1 medium-sized CSFAPGDTQYF